Listed below are T cell receptor beta chains from one sample, sequenced in a study of cytomegalovirus exposure and HLA in healthy donors. The table came from immunoSEQ multiplex PCR; TCRdb's copy has only in-frame clones and leaves some out. This sample yields approximately 190,000 clones, of which 80% to 90% are seen a single time; about 1.7% belongs to the top ten. Sample: PBMCs. These receptor sequences come from a man between 40 and 49 years old in good health and CMV-seropositive. The CDR3 runs from the conserved cysteine through the conserved F or W. The order of the fields is V gene, clone size, D gene, J gene, CDR3 DNA, CDR3 protein. D genes are given only for firm matches. Clone size is shown for a subset of rows, as once, few, many or a class of expanded clone.

TRBV6-6	.	TRBD1	TRBJ2-7	TGTGCCAGCAGTTACTCTACAAGGACAGGGGGCTACGAGCAGTACTTC	CASSYSTRTGGYEQYF
TRBV15	.	.	TRBJ1-5	TGTGCCACCAGCAGAAAACAGGGTGGTCAGCCCCAGCATTTT	CATSRKQGGQPQHF
TRBV28	.	.	TRBJ2-2	TGTGCCAGCAGACCTTCTAGCGCCACCGGGGAGCTGTTTTTT	CASRPSSATGELFF
TRBV6-6	.	.	TRBJ2-4	TGTGCCAGCAGTTACCCCAAGGGCCTAGAGGGTAACATTCAGTACTTC	CASSYPKGLEGNIQYF
TRBV7-7	.	TRBD1	TRBJ2-1	TGTGCTAGCAGCCATTCCCTGGGTCCAGGGGGTGATGAGCAGTTCTTC	CASSHSLGPGGDEQFF
TRBV7-3	.	TRBD2	TRBJ2-3	TGTGCCAGCAGCCGACTAGCGCTTAGCACAGATACGCAGTATTTT	CASSRLALSTDTQYF
TRBV11-2	.	TRBD2	TRBJ2-1	TGTGCCACCAGCTTCACTAGCGGGAGCAATGAGCAGTTCTTC	CATSFTSGSNEQFF
TRBV27	.	TRBD1	TRBJ2-7	TGTGCCAGCAGTCCCAGACGGGACAGACAGTACTTC	CASSPRRDRQYF
TRBV10-3	.	.	TRBJ1-2	TGTGCCATCAACGGGCCTGAAGCGGGGTTCTATGGCTACACCTTC	CAINGPEAGFYGYTF
TRBV7-7	.	.	TRBJ2-2	TGTGCCAGCAGCCCGAGCCAACTAGCAGGCACCGGGGAGCTGTTTTTT	CASSPSQLAGTGELFF
TRBV18	.	.	TRBJ2-3	TGTGCCAGCTCTAGGGAGACAGATACGCAGTATTTT	CASSRETDTQYF
TRBV2	.	.	TRBJ2-5	TGTGCCAGCAGCGAGCTTACAGGGAAAGAGACCCAGTACTTC	CASSELTGKETQYF
TRBV9	.	TRBD2	TRBJ2-7	TGTGCCAGCAGCGTCCTTAGCGGGAGTCAGGACGAGCAGTACTTC	CASSVLSGSQDEQYF
TRBV5-1	.	.	TRBJ2-2	TGCGCCAGCACCCCCGCGGGGAAAGGAACCGGGGAGCTGTTTTTT	CASTPAGKGTGELFF
TRBV28	.	.	TRBJ2-7	TGTGCCAGCGGACAGACTCCTACCCGGTGGGAGCAGTACTTC	CASGQTPTRWEQYF
TRBV11-2	.	TRBD1	TRBJ2-7	TGTGCCAGCAGCCCCGGACAGGGGTTATCCTACGAGCAGTACTTC	CASSPGQGLSYEQYF
TRBV29-1	.	.	TRBJ2-7	TGCAGCGCTCGGACAGGGCGGGGGGAGCAGTACTTC	CSARTGRGEQYF
TRBV15	.	.	TRBJ2-7	TGTGCCACCAGCAGACCCAGTTCCTACGAGCAGTACTTC	CATSRPSSYEQYF
TRBV6-6	once	.	TRBJ1-3	TGTGCCAGCAGCAAATCGGACACACGGATTGGAAACACCATATATTTT	CASSKSDTRIGNTIYF
TRBV5-1	once	TRBD2	TRBJ2-5	TGCGCCAGCAGCTTGGAAGGGACTAGCGGCTACCAAGAGACCCAGTACTTC	CASSLEGTSGYQETQYF
TRBV7-9	.	TRBD1	TRBJ1-1	TGTTCCAGCAGCTTTGCTTCCGGGACAGGGAACACTGAAGCTTTCTTT	CSSSFASGTGNTEAFF
TRBV18	once	.	TRBJ2-2	TGTGCCAGCTCACCCGAGAGCGGCACCGGGGAGCTGTTTTTT	CASSPESGTGELFF
TRBV10-3	.	.	TRBJ2-7	TGTGCCATCAGTGACCAAGACAGGAGCTTGGATAACGAGCAGTACTTC	CAISDQDRSLDNEQYF
TRBV19	.	TRBD2	TRBJ2-7	TGTGCCAGTAGTTCTTTCCGGGGACTAGCGGGAGGAGGCTACGAGCAGTACTTC	CASSSFRGLAGGGYEQYF
TRBV11-2	once	.	TRBJ1-1	TGTGCCAGCAGCTTAATGGGGCAGACGAACACTGAAGCTTTCTTT	CASSLMGQTNTEAFF
TRBV11-2	once	.	TRBJ1-4	TGTGCCAGCAGCTCGGGGGGGGCAGAGATTGAAAAACTGTTTTTT	CASSSGGAEIEKLFF
TRBV11-2	.	.	TRBJ2-3	TGTGCCAGCAGCCCGATGGGGCGGAGGGGGCATGCAGATACGCAGTATTTT	CASSPMGRRGHADTQYF
TRBV7-6	once	TRBD2	TRBJ2-7	TGTGCCAGCAGCTCAGAAGCGGGAGGGACCTACGAGCAGTACTTC	CASSSEAGGTYEQYF
TRBV5-1	.	TRBD2	TRBJ2-5	TGCGCCAGCAGCTTCCGGGGGGAAGAGACCCAGTACTTC	CASSFRGEETQYF
TRBV28	once	.	TRBJ1-1	TGTGCCAGCAGGCCCTCGACAGAGCTCGTCAACACTGAAGCTTTCTTT	CASRPSTELVNTEAFF
TRBV5-4	few	TRBD1	TRBJ1-1	TGTGCCAGCAGCCGACAGGGGACGGACACTGAAGCTTTCTTT	CASSRQGTDTEAFF
TRBV10-3	.	TRBD2	TRBJ2-1	TGTGCCATCCGGGCCGGGACTAGCGGGAGCGATGAGCAGTTCTTC	CAIRAGTSGSDEQFF
TRBV5-1	.	.	TRBJ2-3	TGCGCCAGCAGCTTGGGTAGCGGAAGCACAGATACGCAGTATTTT	CASSLGSGSTDTQYF
TRBV5-6	few	.	TRBJ1-5	TGTGCCAGCAGCCGTCCGGGAGATCAGCCCCAGCATTTT	CASSRPGDQPQHF
TRBV6-6	.	TRBD1	TRBJ2-1	TGTGCCAGCAGGCCGGGACAGCCATACAATGAGCAGTTCTTC	CASRPGQPYNEQFF
TRBV6-1	.	.	TRBJ2-7	TGTGCCAGCAGTGAAGGTAACTTAGCCTACGAGCAGTACTTC	CASSEGNLAYEQYF
TRBV9	.	TRBD2	TRBJ2-7	TGTGCCAGCAGCGTGTCCGGGACTAGCGGGAGTTACGAGCAGTACTTC	CASSVSGTSGSYEQYF
TRBV5-1	.	TRBD1	TRBJ1-3	TGCGCCAGCAGCGGGGGGACAGCCAAGTTCTCTGGAAACACCATATATTTT	CASSGGTAKFSGNTIYF
TRBV6-4	once	.	TRBJ1-1	TGTGCCAGCAGTCCCACAGGGACGGGGTGGACTGAAGCTTTCTTT	CASSPTGTGWTEAFF
TRBV28	.	TRBD1	TRBJ1-5	TGTGCCAGCAGTTCCCGGGACAGGACACTCACAAGCAATCAGCCCCAGCATTTT	CASSSRDRTLTSNQPQHF
TRBV7-3	.	TRBD2	TRBJ2-2	TGTGCCAGCAGCCACCAAGATGTGGGACTAGCGGATAACACCGGGGAGCTGTTTTTT	CASSHQDVGLADNTGELFF
TRBV14	.	.	TRBJ1-2	TGTGCCAGCAGCCAAGAAGAGGGTGGCTACACCTTC	CASSQEEGGYTF
TRBV5-1	.	.	TRBJ2-7	TGCGCCAGCAGCCCTGAGGGGGTAGACGAGCAGTACTTC	CASSPEGVDEQYF
TRBV28	once	.	TRBJ1-5	TGTGCCAGCAGTTTATTGGAGCAGCCCCAGCATTTT	CASSLLEQPQHF
TRBV7-2	.	TRBD2	TRBJ2-3	TGTGCCAGCAGCTTATTCGGACTAGCGGAGCAGTATTTT	CASSLFGLAEQYF
TRBV2	.	.	TRBJ1-2	TGTGCCAGCATTCCTAAGTTGTTTGCGCGCTACACCTTC	CASIPKLFARYTF
TRBV7-9	.	.	TRBJ1-4	TGTGCCAGCAGCTTAAGACGCCAGGGTGAAAAACTGTTTTTT	CASSLRRQGEKLFF
TRBV7-9	.	.	TRBJ1-1	TGTGCCAGCAGCTTAGCTGGAGGTCGGACTGAAGCTTTCTTT	CASSLAGGRTEAFF
TRBV11-2	few	.	TRBJ1-4	TGTGCCAGCAGCTTAGGACAGCCGGAAAAACTGTTTTTT	CASSLGQPEKLFF
TRBV27	.	.	TRBJ2-7	TGTGCCAGCAGTCGGGACGGGAGCTACGAGCAGTACTTC	CASSRDGSYEQYF
TRBV10-3	.	TRBD1	TRBJ1-3	TGTGCCATCAAAACGGGGACAGGGGGCGCCCCCTCTGGAAACACCATATATTTT	CAIKTGTGGAPSGNTIYF